This paragraph covers one T cell receptor (beta chain) sequence. This record comes from a study of OX40 agonist ivuxolimab in advanced cancers. Clones were sequenced by immunoSEQ multiplex PCR, and TCRdb holds only the in-frame ones, with some missing. The table shows 50,000 to 55,000 clones, with about 80% occurring only once. The clonotype originates from an adult with an advanced solid tumor such as melanoma, head and neck, liver or kidney cancer. The material was CD4+ or CD8+ T cells sorted from blood, obtained in a trial of the OX40 agonist ivuxolimab.

Written as DNA, the CDR3 is TGTGCCAGCAAGAAGGACAGGCTTGGCACAGATACGCAGTATTTT. It encodes CASKKDRLGTDTQYF. The chain uses TRBV2 and TRBJ2-3, with 7 bases aligning to TRBD1. Trimming removed 7 bases from V and 1 base from J; junction bases left unmatched: 8. The CDR3 sequence is 15 residues long. Germline CDR1 reads SNHLY; CDR2 reads FYNNEI.